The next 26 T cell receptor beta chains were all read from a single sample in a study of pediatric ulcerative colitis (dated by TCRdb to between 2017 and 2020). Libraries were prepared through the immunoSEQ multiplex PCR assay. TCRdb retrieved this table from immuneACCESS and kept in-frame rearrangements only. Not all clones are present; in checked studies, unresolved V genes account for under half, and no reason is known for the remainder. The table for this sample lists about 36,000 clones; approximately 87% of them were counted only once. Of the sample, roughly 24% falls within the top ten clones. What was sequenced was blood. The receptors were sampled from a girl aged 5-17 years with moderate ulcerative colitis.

The CDR3 sequence is CASSNRGRTSGANVLTF. CDR3 nucleotide sequence: TGTGCCAGCAGCAACAGGGGGCGCACCTCTGGGGCCAACGTCCTGACTTTC. The chain recombines TRBV21-1 with TRBJ2-6; the D call TRBD1 from the table was never checked on the DNA. TRBV21-1 is reported as a pseudogene. There are 17 residues in the CDR3.

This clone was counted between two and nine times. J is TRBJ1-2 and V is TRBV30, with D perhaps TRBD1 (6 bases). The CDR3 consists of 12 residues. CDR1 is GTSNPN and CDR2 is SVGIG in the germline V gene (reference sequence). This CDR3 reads CAGGQGMDGYTF. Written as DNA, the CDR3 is TGTGCGGGTGGGCAGGGGATGGATGGCTACACCTTC.

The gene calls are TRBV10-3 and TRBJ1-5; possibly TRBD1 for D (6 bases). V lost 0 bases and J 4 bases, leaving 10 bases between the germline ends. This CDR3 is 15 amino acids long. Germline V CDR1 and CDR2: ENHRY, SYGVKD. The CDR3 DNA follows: TGTGCCATCAGTGAGTCGGAAGACAGGAATCAGCCCCAGCATTTT. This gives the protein CAISESEDRNQPQHF.

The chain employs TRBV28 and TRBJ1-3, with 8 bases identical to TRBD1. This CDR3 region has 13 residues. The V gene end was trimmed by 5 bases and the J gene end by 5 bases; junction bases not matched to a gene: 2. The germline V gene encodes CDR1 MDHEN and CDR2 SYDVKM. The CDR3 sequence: CASSRQGRNTIYF. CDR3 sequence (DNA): TGTGCCAGCAGTCGACAGGGGAGAAACACCATATATTTT.

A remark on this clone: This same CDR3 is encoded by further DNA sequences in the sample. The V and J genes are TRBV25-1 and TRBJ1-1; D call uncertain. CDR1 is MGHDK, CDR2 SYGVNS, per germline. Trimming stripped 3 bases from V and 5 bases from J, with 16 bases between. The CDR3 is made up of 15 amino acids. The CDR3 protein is CASSDPGGSRTEAFF. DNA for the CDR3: TGTGCCAGCAGTGACCCAGGAGGCTCGCGGACTGAAGCTTTCTTT. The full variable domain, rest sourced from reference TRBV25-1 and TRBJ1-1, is EADIYQTPRYLVIGTGKKITLECSQTMGHDKMYWYQQDPGMELHLIHYSYGVNSTEKGDLSSESTVSRIRTEHFPLTLESARPSHTSQYLCASSDPGGSRTEAFFGQGTRLTVV.

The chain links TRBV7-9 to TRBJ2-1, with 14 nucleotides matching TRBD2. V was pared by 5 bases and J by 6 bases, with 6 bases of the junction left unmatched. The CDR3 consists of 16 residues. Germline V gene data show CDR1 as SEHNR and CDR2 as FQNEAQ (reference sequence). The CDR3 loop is CASSPPTSGGANEQFF. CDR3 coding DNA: TGTGCCAGCAGCCCGCCGACTAGCGGGGGGGCCAATGAGCAGTTCTTC. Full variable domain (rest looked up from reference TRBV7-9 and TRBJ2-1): DTGVSQNPRHKITKRGQNVTFRCDPISEHNRLYWYRQTLGQGPEFLTYFQNEAQLEKSRLLSDRFSAERPKGSFSTLEIQRTEQGDSAMYLCASSPPTSGGANEQFFGPGTRLTVL.

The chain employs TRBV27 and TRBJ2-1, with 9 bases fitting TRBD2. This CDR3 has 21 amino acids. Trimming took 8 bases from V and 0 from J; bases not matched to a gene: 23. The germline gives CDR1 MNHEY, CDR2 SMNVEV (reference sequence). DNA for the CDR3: TGTGCCAGCGTGTTAAACAAGCGGGAGGTGTCCTTATTAAGCTCCTACAATGAGCAGTTCTTC. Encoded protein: CASVLNKREVSLLSSYNEQFF.

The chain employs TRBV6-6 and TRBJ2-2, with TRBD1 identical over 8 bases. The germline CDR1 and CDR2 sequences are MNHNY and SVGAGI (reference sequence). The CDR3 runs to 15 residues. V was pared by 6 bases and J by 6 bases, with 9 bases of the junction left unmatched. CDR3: CASRRQGSGSGELFF. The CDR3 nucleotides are TGTGCCAGCAGGCGACAGGGGTCAGGGTCCGGGGAGCTGTTTTTT.

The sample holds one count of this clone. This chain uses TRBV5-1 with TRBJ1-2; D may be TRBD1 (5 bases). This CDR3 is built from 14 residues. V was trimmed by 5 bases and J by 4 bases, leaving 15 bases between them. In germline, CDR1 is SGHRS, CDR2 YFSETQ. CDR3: CASSPPGLSYGYTF. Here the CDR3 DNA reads TGCGCCAGCAGTCCACCGGGGCTCTCCTATGGCTACACCTTC.

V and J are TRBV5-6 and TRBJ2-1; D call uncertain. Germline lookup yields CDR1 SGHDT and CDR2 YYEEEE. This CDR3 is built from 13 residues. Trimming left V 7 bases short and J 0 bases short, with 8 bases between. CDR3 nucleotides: TGTGCCAGCCGTCCCAGCTCCTACAATGAGCAGTTCTTC. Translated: CASRPSSYNEQFF. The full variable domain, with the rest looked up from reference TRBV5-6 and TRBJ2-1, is DAGVTQSPTHLIKTRGQQVTLRCSPKSGHDTVSWYQQALGQGPQFIFQYYEEEERQRGNFPDRFSGHQFPNYSSELNVNALLLGDSALYLCASRPSSYNEQFFGPGTRLTVL.

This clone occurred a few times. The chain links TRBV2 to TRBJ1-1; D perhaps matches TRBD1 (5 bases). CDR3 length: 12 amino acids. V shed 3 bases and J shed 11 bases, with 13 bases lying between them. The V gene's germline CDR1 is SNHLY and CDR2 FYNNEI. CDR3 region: CASSDLGGEAFF. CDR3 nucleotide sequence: TGTGCCAGCAGTGACCTCGGGGGTGAGGCTTTCTTT.

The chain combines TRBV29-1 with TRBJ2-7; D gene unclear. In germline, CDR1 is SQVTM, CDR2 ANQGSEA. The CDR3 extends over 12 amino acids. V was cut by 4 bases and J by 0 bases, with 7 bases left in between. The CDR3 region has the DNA TGCAGCGTTGGTGTCAGCTCCTACGAGCAGTACTTC. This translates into CSVGVSSYEQYF.

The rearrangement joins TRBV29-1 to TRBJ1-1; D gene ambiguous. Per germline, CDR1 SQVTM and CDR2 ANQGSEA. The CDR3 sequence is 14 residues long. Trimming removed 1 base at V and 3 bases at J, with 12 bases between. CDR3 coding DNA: TGCAGCGTTGAAGTTCCTGGGGTTTACACTGAAGCTTTCTTT. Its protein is CSVEVPGVYTEAFF. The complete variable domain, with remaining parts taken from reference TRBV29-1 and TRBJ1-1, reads SAVISQKPSRDICQRGTSLTIQCQVDSQVTMMFWYRQQPGQSLTLIATANQGSEATYESGFVIDKFPISRPNLTFSTLTVSNMSPEDSSIYLCSVEVPGVYTEAFFGQGTRLTVV.

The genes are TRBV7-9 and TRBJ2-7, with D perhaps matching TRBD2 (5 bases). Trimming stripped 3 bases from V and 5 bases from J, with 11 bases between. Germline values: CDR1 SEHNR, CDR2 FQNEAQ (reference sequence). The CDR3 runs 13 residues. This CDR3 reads CASSLGDFNEQYF. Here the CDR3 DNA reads TGTGCCAGCAGCTTGGGAGACTTTAACGAGCAGTACTTC. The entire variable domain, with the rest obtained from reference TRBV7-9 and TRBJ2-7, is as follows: DTGVSQNPRHKITKRGQNVTFRCDPISEHNRLYWYRQTLGQGPEFLTYFQNEAQLEKSRLLSDRFSAERPKGSFSTLEIQRTEQGDSAMYLCASSLGDFNEQYFGPGTRLTVT.

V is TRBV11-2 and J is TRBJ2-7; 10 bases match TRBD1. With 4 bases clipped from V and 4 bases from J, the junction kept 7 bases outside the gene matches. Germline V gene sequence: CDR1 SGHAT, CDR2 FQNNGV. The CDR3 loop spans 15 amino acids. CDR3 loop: CASSSTTGGLYEQYF. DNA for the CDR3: TGTGCCAGCAGCTCCACGACAGGGGGCCTTTACGAGCAGTACTTC.

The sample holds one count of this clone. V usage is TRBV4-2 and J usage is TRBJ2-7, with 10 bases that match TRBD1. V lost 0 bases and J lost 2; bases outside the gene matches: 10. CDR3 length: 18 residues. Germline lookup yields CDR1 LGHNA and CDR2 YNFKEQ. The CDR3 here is CASSQEFSAGTGAYEQYF. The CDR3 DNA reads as TGTGCCAGCAGCCAAGAGTTTTCAGCGGGGACAGGGGCCTACGAGCAGTACTTC.

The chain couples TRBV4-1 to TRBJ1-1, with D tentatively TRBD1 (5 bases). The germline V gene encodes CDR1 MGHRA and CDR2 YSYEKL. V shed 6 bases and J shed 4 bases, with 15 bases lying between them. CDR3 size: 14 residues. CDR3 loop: CASSTYEGRTEAFF. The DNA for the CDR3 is TGCGCCAGCAGTACCTACGAGGGACGCACTGAAGCTTTCTTT.

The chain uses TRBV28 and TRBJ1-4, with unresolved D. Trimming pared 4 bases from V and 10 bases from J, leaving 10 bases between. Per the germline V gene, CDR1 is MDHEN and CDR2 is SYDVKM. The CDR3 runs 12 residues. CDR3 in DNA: TGTGCCAGCAGTTCACGACAAGGAAAACTGTTTTTT. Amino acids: CASSSRQGKLFF.

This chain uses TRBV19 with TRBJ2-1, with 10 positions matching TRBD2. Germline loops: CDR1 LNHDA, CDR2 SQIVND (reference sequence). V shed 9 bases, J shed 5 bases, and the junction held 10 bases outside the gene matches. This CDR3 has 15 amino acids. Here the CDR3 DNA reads TGTGCCAGCAAGCAAGGACTAGCGGAGAACAATGAGCAGTTCTTC. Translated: CASKQGLAENNEQFF.

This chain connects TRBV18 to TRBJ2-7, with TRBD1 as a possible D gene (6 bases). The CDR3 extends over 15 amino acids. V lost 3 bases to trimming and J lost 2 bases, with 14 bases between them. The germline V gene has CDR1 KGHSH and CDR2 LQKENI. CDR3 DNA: TGTGCCAGCTCACCGGCTATTACAGGGCCCTACGAGCAGTACTTC. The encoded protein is CASSPAITGPYEQYF.

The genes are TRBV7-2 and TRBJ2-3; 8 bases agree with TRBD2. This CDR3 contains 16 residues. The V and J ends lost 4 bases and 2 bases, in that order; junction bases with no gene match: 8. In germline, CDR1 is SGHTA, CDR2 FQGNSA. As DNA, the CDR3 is TGTGCCAGCAGCTCGGGTCCGGGACTAGACACAGATACGCAGTATTTT. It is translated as CASSSGPGLDTDTQYF.

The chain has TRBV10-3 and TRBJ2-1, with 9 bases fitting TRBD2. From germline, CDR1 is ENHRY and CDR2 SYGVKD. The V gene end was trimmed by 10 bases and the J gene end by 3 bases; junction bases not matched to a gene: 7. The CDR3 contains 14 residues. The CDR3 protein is CATFSGRYYNEQFF. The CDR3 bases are TGTGCCACCTTTAGCGGGAGATACTACAATGAGCAGTTCTTC.

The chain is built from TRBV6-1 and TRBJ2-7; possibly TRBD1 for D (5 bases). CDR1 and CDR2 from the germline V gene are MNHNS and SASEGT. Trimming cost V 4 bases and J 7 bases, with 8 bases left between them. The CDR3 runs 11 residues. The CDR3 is CASSGQGEQYF. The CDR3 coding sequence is TGTGCCAGCAGTGGGCAGGGTGAGCAGTACTTC.

The CDR3 sequence: CASSAGTLNYEQYF. For the CDR3, the DNA is TGTGCCAGTAGTGCCGGGACGCTTAACTACGAGCAGTACTTC. The rearrangement uses TRBV19 and TRBJ2-7, with D perhaps assigned TRBD1 or TRBD2 (5 bases each). This CDR3 has 14 residues. The germline V gene has CDR1 LNHDA and CDR2 SQIVND (reference sequence). V lost 5 bases, J lost 3 bases, and 14 bases lay in between. The variable domain in full, with the rest retrieved from reference TRBV19 and TRBJ2-7, is DGGITQSPKYLFRKEGQNVTLSCEQNLNHDAMYWYRQDPGQGLRLIYYSQIVNDFQKGDIAEGYSVSREKKESFPLTVTSAQKNPTAFYLCASSAGTLNYEQYFGPGTRLTVT.

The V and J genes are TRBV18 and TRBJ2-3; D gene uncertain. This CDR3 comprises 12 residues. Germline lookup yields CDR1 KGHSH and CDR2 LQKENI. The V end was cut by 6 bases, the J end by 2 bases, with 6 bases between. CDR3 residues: CASSPDTDTQYF. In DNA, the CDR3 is TGTGCCAGCTCGCCGGACACAGATACGCAGTATTTT.

The CDR3 here is CASSERGLVSSGRSDTQYF. CDR3 DNA sequence: TGTGCCAGCAGTGAACGTGGGCTGGTGTCTAGCGGGAGATCAGATACGCAGTATTTT. The V gene is TRBV6-1, the J gene TRBJ2-3, with 10 bases that match TRBD2. CDR1 and CDR2 from the germline V gene are MNHNS and SASEGT. V shed 2 bases and J 4 bases; nucleotides not matched to a gene: 15. The CDR3 consists of 19 residues.